The clone carrying this T cell receptor (beta chain) appeared many times. The antigen is not known. Building the TCR beta libraries relied on iRepertoire HTBI primers, and CDR3 regions underwent Arm-PCR. MiXCR, run by TCRdb on the multiplex PCR reads, gives a single entry per CDR3 protein. Of roughly 560,000 distinct CDR3 sequences in the sample, about 16% were seen once. Germline lookup yields CDR1 LGHDT and CDR2 YNNKEL (reference sequence). V gave up 0 bases and J gave up 2 bases, with 12 bases separating them. CDR3 length: 16 amino acids. The data were obtained in a study of regulatory T cells in long-lasting Graves disease. Study-level findings and limits: Those with persistent disease had in common more public clonotypes (roughly 3,000) than new patients (about 900). Favored gene segments in persistent disease were TRBV28, TRBJ1-2 and TRBJ2-5.

Noted time point: newly diagnosed GD, antithyroid drugs for less than 3 months. RNA extracted from PBMCs served as the sequencing template. An endocrinology unit in Xi'an, China, supplied the patients. These same records also appear under a second study, on T cells in Graves' hyperthyroidism and ophthalmopathy.

This clonotype was obtained from a woman aged 35 to 59 with Graves disease. The sequenced sample was peripheral blood mononuclear cells (PBMCs), obtained at new diagnosis, from a patient treated with antithyroid drugs. The rearrangement links TRBV3-1 to TRBJ2-3, with D possibly being TRBD1 (6 bases). The CDR3 protein is CASSQDIGGFTDTQYF. CDR3 bases: TGTGCCAGCAGCCAAGATATAGGGGGATTCACAGATACGCAGTATTTT.